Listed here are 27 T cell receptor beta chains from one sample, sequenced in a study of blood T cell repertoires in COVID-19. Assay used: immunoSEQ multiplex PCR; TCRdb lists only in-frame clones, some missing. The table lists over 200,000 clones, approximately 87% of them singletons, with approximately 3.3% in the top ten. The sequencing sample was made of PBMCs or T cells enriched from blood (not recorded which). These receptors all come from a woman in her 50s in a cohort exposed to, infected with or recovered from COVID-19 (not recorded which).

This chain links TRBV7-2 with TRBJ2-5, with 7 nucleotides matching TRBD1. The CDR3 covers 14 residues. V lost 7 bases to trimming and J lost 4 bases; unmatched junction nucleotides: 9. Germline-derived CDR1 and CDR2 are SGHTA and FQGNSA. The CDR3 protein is CASITSGGSETQYF. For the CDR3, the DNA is TGTGCCAGCATCACTTCAGGGGGTTCAGAGACCCAGTACTTC. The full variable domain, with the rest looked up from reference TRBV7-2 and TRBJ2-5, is GAGVSQSPSNKVTEKGKDVELRCDPISGHTALYWYRQSLGQGLEFLIYFQGNSAPDKSGLPSDRFSAERTGGSVSTLTIQRTQQEDSAVYLCASITSGGSETQYFGPGTRLLVL.

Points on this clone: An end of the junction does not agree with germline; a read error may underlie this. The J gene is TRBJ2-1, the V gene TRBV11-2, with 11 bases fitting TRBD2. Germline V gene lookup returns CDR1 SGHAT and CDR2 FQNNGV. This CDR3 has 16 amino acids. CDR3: CASRLAGGKNYNEQFF. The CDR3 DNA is TGTGCCAGCAGATTAGCGGGGGGGAAGAACTACAATGAGCAGTTCTTC. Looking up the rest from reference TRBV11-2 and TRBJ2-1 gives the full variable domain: EAGVAQSPRYKIIEKRQSVAFWCNPISGHATLYWYQQILGQGPKLLIQFQNNGVVDDSQLPKDRFSAERLKGVDSTLKIQPAKLEDSAVYLCASRLAGGKNYNEQFFGPGTRLTVL.

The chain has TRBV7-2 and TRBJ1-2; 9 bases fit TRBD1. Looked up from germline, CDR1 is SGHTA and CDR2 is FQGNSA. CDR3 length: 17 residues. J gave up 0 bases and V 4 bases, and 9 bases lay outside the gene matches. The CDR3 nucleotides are TGTGCCAGCAGCTACCGACAGGGGGGCTTTACTAACTATGGCTACACCTTC. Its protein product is CASSYRQGGFTNYGYTF.

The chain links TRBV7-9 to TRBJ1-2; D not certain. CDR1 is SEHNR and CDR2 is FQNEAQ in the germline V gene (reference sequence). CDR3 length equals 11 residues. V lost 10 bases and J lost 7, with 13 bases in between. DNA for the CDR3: TGTGCCACCTCCCCGTCCCTTGGCTACACCTTC. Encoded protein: CATSPSLGYTF.

CDR3 nucleotide sequence: TGTGCCAGCAGCTTTAACAGGGGGAGCCAGCCCCAGCATTTT. Its protein product is CASSFNRGSQPQHF. This chain connects TRBV3-1 (or the pseudogene TRBV3-2) to TRBJ1-5; 8 bases align to TRBD1. V dropped 5 bases and J dropped 7; count of bases not matched to a gene: 7. This CDR3 is 14 amino acids long. CDR1 and CDR2 (germline): LGHDT, YNNKEL (reference sequence).

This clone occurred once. The CDR3 here is CASSLGRTSGGTQDTQYF. The CDR3 nucleotides read TGTGCCAGCAGCTTGGGGCGGACTAGCGGGGGGACTCAAGATACGCAGTATTTT. The V gene is TRBV5-4, the J gene TRBJ2-3; 14 nucleotides align to TRBD2. CDR1 is SGHNT, CDR2 YYREEE, per germline (reference sequence). J was trimmed by 5 bases and V by 0 bases; bases with no gene match: 8. CDR3 length: 18 amino acids. The full variable domain, completed using reference TRBV5-4 and TRBJ2-3, is ETGVTQSPTHLIKTRGQQVTLRCSSQSGHNTVSWYQQALGQGPQFIFQYYREEENGRGNFPPRFSGLQFPNYSSELNVNALELDDSALYLCASSLGRTSGGTQDTQYFGPGTRLTVL.

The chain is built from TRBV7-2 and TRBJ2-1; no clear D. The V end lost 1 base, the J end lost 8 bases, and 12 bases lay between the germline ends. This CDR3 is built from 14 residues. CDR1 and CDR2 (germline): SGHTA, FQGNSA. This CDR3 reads CASSLGHGIDEQFF. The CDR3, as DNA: TGTGCCAGCAGCTTAGGACACGGTATCGATGAGCAGTTCTTC.

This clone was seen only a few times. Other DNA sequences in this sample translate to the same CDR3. CDR3 sequence reads: CASSQDLNQPQHF. The CDR3 DNA sequence: TGTGCCAGCAGCCAAGACCTCAATCAGCCCCAGCATTTT. J is TRBJ1-5 and V is TRBV3-1 (or the pseudogene TRBV3-2), with D unclear. CDR1 and CDR2 (germline): LGHDT, YNNKEL (reference sequence). V dropped 0 bases and J dropped 3 bases, with 3 bases sitting between them. The CDR3 covers 13 residues.

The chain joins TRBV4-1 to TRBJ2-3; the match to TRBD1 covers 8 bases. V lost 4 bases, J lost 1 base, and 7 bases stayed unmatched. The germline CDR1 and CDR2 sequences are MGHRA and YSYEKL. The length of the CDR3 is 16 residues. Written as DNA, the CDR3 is TGCGCCAGCAGCCCCCAGGGGGCGTTGGGCACAGATACGCAGTATTTT. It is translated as CASSPQGALGTDTQYF.

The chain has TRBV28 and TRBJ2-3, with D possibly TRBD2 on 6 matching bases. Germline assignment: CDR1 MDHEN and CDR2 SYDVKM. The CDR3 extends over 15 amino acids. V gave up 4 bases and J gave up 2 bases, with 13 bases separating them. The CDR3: CASSYLAGTTDTQYF. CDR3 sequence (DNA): TGTGCCAGCAGTTACCTCGCGGGGACCACAGATACGCAGTATTTT.

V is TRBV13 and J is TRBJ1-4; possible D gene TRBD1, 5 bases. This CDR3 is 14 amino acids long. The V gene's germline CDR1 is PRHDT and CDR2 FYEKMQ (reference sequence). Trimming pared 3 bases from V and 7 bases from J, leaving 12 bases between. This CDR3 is CASSLEGRGEKLFF. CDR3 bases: TGTGCCAGCAGCTTGGAGGGAAGGGGTGAAAAACTGTTTTTT.

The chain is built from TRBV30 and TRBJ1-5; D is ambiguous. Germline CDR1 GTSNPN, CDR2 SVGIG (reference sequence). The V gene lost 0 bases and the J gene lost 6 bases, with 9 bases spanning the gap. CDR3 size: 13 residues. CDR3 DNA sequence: TGTGCCTGGAGTGTATCGGCGGGTCAGCCCCAGCATTTT. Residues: CAWSVSAGQPQHF.

The CDR3 sequence is CASSLDRVNSPLHF. The DNA of the CDR3 is TGTGCCAGCAGTCTCGACAGGGTGAATTCACCCCTCCACTTT. The rearrangement uses TRBV2 and TRBJ1-6, with 7 bases aligning to TRBD1. Per germline, CDR1 SNHLY and CDR2 FYNNEI. CDR3 length equals 14 residues. V lost 5 bases to trimming and J lost 7 bases; unmatched junction nucleotides: 5.

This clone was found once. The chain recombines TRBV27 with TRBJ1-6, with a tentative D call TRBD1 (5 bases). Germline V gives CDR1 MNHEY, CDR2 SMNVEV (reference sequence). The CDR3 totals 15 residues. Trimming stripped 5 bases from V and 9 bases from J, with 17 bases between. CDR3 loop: CASSPQGGHFSPLHF. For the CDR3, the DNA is TGTGCCAGCAGTCCCCAGGGTGGACATTTTTCACCCCTCCACTTT.

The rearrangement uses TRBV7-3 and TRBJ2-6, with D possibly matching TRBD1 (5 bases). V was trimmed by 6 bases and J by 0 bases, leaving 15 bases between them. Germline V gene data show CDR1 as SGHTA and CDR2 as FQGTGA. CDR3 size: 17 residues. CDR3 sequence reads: CASSKDSPSSGANVLTF. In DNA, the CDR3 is TGTGCCAGCAGTAAAGACAGTCCAAGCTCTGGGGCCAACGTCCTGACTTTC.

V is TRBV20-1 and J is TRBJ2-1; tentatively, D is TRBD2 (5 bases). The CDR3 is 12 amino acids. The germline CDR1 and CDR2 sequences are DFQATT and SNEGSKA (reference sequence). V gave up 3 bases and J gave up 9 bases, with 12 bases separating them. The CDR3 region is CSASVGATEQFF. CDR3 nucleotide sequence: TGCAGTGCTAGTGTGGGAGCGACTGAGCAGTTCTTC.

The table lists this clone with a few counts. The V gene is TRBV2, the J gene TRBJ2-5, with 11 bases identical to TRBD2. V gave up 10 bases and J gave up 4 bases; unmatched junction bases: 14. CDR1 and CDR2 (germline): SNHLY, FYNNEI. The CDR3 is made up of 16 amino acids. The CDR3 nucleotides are TGTGCCACATCGGGAGATAGCGGGGGGGCAAGAGAGACCCAGTACTTC. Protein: CATSGDSGGARETQYF.

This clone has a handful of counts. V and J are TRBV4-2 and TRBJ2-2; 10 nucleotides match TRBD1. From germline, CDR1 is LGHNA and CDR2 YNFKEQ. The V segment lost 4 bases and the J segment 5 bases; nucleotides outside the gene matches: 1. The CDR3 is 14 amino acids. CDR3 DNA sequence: TGTGCCAGCAGCCGGGACAGGGGTACCGGGGAGCTGTTTTTT. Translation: CASSRDRGTGELFF.

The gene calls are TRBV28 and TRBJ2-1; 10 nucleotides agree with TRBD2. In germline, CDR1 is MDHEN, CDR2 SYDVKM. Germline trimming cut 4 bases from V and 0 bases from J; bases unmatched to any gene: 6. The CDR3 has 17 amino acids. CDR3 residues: CASSSLLAGSSYNEQFF. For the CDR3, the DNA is TGTGCCAGCAGTTCCTTACTAGCGGGGAGCTCCTACAATGAGCAGTTCTTC.

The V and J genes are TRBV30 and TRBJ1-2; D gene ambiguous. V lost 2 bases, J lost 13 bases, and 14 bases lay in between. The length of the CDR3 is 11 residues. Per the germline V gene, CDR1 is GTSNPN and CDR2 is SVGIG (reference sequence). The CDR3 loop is CAWSSPAAPTF. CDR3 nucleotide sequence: TGTGCCTGGAGTTCCCCGGCGGCCCCCACCTTC.

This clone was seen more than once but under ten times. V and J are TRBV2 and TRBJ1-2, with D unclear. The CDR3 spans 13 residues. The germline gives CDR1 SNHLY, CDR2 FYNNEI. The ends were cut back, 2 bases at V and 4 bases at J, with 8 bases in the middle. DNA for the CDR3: TGTGCCAGCAGTGAAAAGGGAGGCTATGGCTACACCTTC. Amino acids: CASSEKGGYGYTF. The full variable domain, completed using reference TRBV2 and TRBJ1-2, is EPEVTQTPSHQVTQMGQEVILRCVPISNHLYFYWYRQILGQKVEFLVSFYNNEISEKSEIFDDQFSVERPDGSNFTLKIRSTKLEDSAMYFCASSEKGGYGYTFGSGTRLTVV.

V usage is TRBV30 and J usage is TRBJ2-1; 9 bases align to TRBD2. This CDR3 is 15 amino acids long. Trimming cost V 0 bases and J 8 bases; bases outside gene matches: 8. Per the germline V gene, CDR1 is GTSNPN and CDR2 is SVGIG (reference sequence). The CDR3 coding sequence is TGTGCCTGGAGTGTAATGCGGGGGGGCCTGGATGAGCAGTTCTTC. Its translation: CAWSVMRGGLDEQFF. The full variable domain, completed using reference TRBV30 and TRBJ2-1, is SQTIHQWPATLVQPVGSPLSLECTVEGTSNPNLYWYRQAAGRGLQLLFYSVGIGQISSEVPQNLSASRPQDRQFILSSKKLLLSDSGFYLCAWSVMRGGLDEQFFGPGTRLTVL.

The CDR3 nucleotides read TGTGCCAGCAGCTTAACTAGCGGGGGGAATGGCTACGAGCAGTACTTC. It codes for CASSLTSGGNGYEQYF. The J gene is TRBJ2-7, the V gene TRBV7-2; TRBD2 agrees at 12 bases. The length of the CDR3 is 16 residues. The V segment lost 2 bases and the J segment 3 bases; nucleotides outside the gene matches: 5. Germline loops: CDR1 SGHTA, CDR2 FQGNSA.

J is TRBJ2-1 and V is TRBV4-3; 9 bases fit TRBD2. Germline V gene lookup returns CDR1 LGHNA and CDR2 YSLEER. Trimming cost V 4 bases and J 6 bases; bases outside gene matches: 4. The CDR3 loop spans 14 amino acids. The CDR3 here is CASSLGLAPNEQFF. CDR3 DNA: TGCGCCAGCAGCCTGGGACTAGCCCCCAATGAGCAGTTCTTC.

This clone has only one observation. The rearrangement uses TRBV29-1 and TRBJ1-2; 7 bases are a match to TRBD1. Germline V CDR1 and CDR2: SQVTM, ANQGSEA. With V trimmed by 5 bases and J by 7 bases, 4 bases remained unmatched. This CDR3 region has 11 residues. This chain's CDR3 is CSVQGVFGYTF. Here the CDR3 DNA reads TGCAGCGTTCAGGGGGTTTTTGGCTACACCTTC.

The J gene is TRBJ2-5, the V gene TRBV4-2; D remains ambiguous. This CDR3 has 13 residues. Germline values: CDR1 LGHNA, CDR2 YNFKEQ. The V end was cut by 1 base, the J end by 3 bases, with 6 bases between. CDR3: CASSQAREETQYF. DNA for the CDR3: TGTGCCAGCAGCCAAGCGCGAGAAGAGACCCAGTACTTC.

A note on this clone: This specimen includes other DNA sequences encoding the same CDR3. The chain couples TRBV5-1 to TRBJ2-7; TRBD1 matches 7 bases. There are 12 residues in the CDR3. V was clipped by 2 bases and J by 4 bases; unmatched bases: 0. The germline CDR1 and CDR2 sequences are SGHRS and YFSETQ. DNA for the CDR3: TGCGCCAGCAGCTTACAGGGGTACGAGCAGTACTTC. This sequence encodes CASSLQGYEQYF.